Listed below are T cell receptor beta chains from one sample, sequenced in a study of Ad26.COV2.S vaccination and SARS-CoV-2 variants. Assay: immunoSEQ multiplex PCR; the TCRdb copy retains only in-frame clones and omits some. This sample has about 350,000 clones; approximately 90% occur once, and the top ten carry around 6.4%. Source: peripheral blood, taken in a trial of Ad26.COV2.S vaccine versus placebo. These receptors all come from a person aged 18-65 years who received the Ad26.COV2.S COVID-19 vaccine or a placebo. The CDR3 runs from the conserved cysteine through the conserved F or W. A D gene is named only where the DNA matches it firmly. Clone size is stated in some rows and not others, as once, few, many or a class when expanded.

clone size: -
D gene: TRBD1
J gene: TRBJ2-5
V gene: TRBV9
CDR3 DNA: TGTGCCAGCAGCGTAGCAGCCAACAGGGGAAGGGAGACCCAGTACTTC
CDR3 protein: CASSVAANRGRETQYF

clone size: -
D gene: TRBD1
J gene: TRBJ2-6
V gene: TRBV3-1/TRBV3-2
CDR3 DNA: TGTGCCAGCAGCCTACCTACCGGGACAGCTGGGGCCAACGTCCTGACTTTC
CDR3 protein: CASSLPTGTAGANVLTF

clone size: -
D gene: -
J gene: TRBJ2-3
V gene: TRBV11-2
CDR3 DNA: TGTGCCAGCAGCCCGGTGGGGAGCTGGGATACGCAGTATTTT
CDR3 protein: CASSPVGSWDTQYF

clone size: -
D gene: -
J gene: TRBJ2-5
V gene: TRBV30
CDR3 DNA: TGTGCCTGGAGGTACGGGAGAGAGACCCAGTACTTC
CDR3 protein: CAWRYGRETQYF

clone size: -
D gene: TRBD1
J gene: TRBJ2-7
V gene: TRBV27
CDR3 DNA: TGTGCCAGCAGTTTAGCCGGGACAGGCTACGAGCAGTACTTC
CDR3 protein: CASSLAGTGYEQYF

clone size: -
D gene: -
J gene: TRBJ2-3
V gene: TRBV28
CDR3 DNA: TGTGCCAGCAGTTTAGTGGAAACAAGGAGCACAGATACGCAGTATTTT
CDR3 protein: CASSLVETRSTDTQYF

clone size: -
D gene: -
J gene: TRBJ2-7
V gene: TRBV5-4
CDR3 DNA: TGTGCCAGCAGCTTGGGTGGTAAGAACGAGCAGTACTTC
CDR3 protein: CASSLGGKNEQYF

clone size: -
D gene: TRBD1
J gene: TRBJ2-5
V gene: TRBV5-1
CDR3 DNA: TGCGCCAGCAGCTTTAGGGGGACAGGGCAAGAGACCCAGTACTTC
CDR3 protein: CASSFRGTGQETQYF

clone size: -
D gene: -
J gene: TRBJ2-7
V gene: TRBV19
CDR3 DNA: TGTGCCAGTAGTATAGCGCCTTCCTACGAGCAGTACTTC
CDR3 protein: CASSIAPSYEQYF

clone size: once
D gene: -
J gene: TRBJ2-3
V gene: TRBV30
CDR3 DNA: TGTGCCTGGAGTGTGTCAGATACGCAGTATTTT
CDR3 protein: CAWSVSDTQYF

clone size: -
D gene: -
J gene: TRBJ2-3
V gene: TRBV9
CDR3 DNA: TGTGCCAGCAGCGTTGTAGCTAGCACAGATACGCAGTATTTT
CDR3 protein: CASSVVASTDTQYF

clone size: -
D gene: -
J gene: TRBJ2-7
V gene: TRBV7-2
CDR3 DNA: TGTGCCAGCAGCTTAGCAGACGTCATCTACGAGCAGTACTTC
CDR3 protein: CASSLADVIYEQYF

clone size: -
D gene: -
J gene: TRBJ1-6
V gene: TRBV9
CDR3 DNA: TGTGCCAGCAGCGAACCCCCGACAGGCTTGTATAATTCACCCCTCCACTTT
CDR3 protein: CASSEPPTGLYNSPLHF

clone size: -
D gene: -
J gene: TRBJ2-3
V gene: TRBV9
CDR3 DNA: TGTGCCAGCAGGGCCAGACAGACAGATACGCAGTATTTT
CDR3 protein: CASRARQTDTQYF

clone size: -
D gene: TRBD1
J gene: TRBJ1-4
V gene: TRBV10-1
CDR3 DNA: TGCGCCACCCCGAAACAGGGGAACCAGGCTAATGAAAAACTGTTTTTT
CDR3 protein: CATPKQGNQANEKLFF